This TCR beta chain derives from a study of T cell repertoires in cytomegalovirus infection. TCRdb independently ran MiXCR on the reads; one entry per CDR3 protein. Here the sample spans roughly 90,000 distinct CDR3 sequences, 25% to 30% being singletons. Study-wide results and caveats: There were carriers of CMV plus the relevant HLA, and cumulative public TCR beta family frequency identified them.

About this clonotype itself: Its antigen is currently unknown.

Per germline, CDR1 SGHVS and CDR2 FQNEAQ. V was clipped by 5 bases and J by 7 bases; unmatched bases: 14. The CDR3 is made up of 16 amino acids. This clonotype originated in a human donor in good health (CMV status not recorded). Some clones in this sample may be carry-over from other donors' samples. V gene TRBV7-8 combines with J gene TRBJ1-1; 9 bases match TRBD1. Sequencing was performed on CD8+ T cells from cultured PBMCs, taken from culture after CMV antigen stimulation. This CDR3 reads CASSTPPGTGWREAFF. Here the CDR3 DNA reads TGTGCCAGCAGCACTCCGCCCGGGACAGGGTGGCGTGAAGCTTTCTTT. The variable domain in full, with the rest retrieved from reference TRBV7-8 and TRBJ1-1, is GAGVSQSPRYKVAKRGQDVALRCDPISGHVSLFWYQQALGQGPEFLTYFQNEAQLDKSGLPSDRFFAERPEGSVSTLKIQRTQQEDSAVYLCASSTPPGTGWREAFFGQGTRLTVV.